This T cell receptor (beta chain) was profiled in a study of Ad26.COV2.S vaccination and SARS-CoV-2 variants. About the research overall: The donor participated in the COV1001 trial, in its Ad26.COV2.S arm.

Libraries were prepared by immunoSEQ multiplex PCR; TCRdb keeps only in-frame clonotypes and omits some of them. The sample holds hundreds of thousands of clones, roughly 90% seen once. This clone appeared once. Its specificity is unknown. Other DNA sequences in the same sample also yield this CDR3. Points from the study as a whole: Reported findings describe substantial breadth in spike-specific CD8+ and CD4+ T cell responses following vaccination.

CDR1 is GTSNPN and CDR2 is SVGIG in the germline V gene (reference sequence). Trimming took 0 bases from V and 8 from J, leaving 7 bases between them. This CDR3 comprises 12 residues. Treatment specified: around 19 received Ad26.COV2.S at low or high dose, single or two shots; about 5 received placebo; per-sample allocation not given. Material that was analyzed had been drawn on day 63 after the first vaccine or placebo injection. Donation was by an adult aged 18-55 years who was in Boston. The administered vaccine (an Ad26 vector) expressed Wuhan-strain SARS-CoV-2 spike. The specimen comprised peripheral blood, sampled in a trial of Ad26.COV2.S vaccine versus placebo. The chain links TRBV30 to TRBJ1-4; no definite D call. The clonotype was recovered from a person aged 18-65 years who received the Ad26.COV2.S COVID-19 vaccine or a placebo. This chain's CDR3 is CAWSVSREKLFF. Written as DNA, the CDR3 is TGTGCCTGGAGTGTATCACGGGAAAAACTGTTTTTT.